This T cell receptor beta chain was recovered during a study of blood T cells in healthy people across ages. A J-beta primer mix and a sample-barcoded 5' primer were used in a second PCR of roughly 7 to 12 cycles. TCRdb processed the 5' RACE reads anew with MiXCR; each CDR3 protein has one entry. The repertoire holds about 970,000 distinct CDR3 sequences, with roughly 50% as singletons. This CDR3 comprises 14 residues. V trimming: 6 bases; J trimming: 3 bases; junction bases outside the gene matches: 4. Sequencing used blood. V is TRBV12-3 or TRBV12-4 and J is TRBJ2-1; TRBD1 agrees at 8 bases. This TCR came from a woman aged 55-70 years in good health. CDR3 amino acids: CASRVTGGYNEQFF. For the CDR3, the DNA is TGTGCCAGCAGGGTAACAGGGGGCTACAATGAGCAGTTCTTC.